This TCR beta chain was captured in a study of T cell repertoires in cytomegalovirus infection. Study background: From public TCR beta signatures came an indication of both CMV infection and matching HLA type.

Points from the study as a whole: Cumulated frequencies of public TCR beta families served to identify carriers of CMV plus the relevant HLA.

Regarding this clonotype: Antigen specificity is unknown.

The CDR3 has 17 amino acids. After removal of 4 bases from V and 2 bases from J, the junction contained 9 bases not matched to a gene. Germline V lookup: CDR1 SGHDT, CDR2 YYEEEE. TCRdb re-called the reads through MiXCR, storing one row per CDR3 protein. The table has around 710,000 distinct CDR3 sequences, just under 30% seen once. The V gene is TRBV5-6, the J gene TRBJ2-6; 7 bases map to TRBD1. This TCR derives from a human donor in good health (CMV status not recorded). Some clones in this sample may be carry-over from other donors' samples. Specimen: cultured CD8+ T cells from PBMCs, collected from culture after CMV antigen stimulation. CDR3 coding DNA: TGTGCCAGCAGCCCTCGACAGGGTCTCCCTGGGGCCAACGTCCTGACTTTC. It translates to CASSPRQGLPGANVLTF.